This T cell receptor (beta chain) stems from a study of shared clonotypes between healthy human individuals. Assay runs were performed at deep level. The assay was immunoSEQ multiplex PCR, and TCRdb's table has in-frame clones only and misses some. The top ten hold under 0.15% of the sample, which has 2 million to 2.5 million clones, approximately 95% seen once. Comment on this clone: Its antigen is not identified.

Study findings and constraints: In contrast to clonotypes shared by all four donors, non-shared clonotypes had lower generation probabilities.

The V gene's germline CDR1 is SGHTA and CDR2 FQGNSA. This CDR3 region has 16 residues. V was shortened by 5 bases and J by 3 bases, with 20 bases between the two germline ends. The sample taken for sequencing was naive CD4+ T cells sorted from blood. Subset noted: CD45RA+ positively selected. This clonotype was sampled from a man aged 18 to 29 in good health. The chain joins TRBV7-2 to TRBJ2-7, with D perhaps matching TRBD1 or TRBD2 (5 bases each). Here the CDR3 reads CASSLTGTSMRYEQYF. The CDR3 DNA is TGTGCCAGCAGCCTTACCGGGACCAGCATGCGCTACGAGCAGTACTTC.